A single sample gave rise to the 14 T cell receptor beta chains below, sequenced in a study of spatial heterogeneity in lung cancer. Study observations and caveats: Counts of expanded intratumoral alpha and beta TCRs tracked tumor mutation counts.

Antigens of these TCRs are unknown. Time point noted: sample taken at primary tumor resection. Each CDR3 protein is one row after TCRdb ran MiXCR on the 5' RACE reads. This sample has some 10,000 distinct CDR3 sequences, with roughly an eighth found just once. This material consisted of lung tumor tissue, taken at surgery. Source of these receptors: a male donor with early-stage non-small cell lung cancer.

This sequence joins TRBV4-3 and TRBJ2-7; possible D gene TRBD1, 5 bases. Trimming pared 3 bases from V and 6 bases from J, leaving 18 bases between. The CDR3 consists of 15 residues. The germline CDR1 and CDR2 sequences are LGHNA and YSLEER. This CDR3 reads CASSQQGPPDGEQYF. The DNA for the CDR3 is TGCGCCAGCAGCCAGCAGGGCCCGCCCGACGGCGAGCAGTACTTC.

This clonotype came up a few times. CDR3 sequence: CASSLYGPLTRGEQYF. The DNA for the CDR3 is TGTGCCAGCAGCCTCTACGGACCACTTACAAGAGGGGAGCAGTACTTC. J is TRBJ2-7 and V is TRBV28, with D tentatively TRBD2 (5 bases). The germline V and J ends were trimmed by 6 bases and 7 bases, with 25 bases remaining between them. The CDR3 is made up of 16 amino acids. The germline V gene has CDR1 MDHEN and CDR2 SYDVKM.

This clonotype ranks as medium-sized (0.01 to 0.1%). The CDR3 reads CASGFGQPQHF. The CDR3 bases are TGTGCCAGCGGGTTTGGGCAGCCCCAGCATTTT. The V and J genes are TRBV12-3 or TRBV12-4 and TRBJ1-5; D gene uncertain. V gave up 8 bases and J gave up 7 bases, with 9 bases separating them. CDR3 length: 11 residues.

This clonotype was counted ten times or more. The CDR3 coding sequence is TGTGCCAGCAGCCAAGATCGGCGGGGGTATTTCGACGAGCAGTACTTC. Protein product: CASSQDRRGYFDEQYF. The chain has TRBV3-1 and TRBJ2-7, with 7 bases identical to TRBD2. Germline assignment: CDR1 LGHDT and CDR2 YNNKEL (reference sequence). The CDR3 sequence is 16 residues long. Trimming cost V 0 bases and J 5 bases; bases outside gene matches: 10.

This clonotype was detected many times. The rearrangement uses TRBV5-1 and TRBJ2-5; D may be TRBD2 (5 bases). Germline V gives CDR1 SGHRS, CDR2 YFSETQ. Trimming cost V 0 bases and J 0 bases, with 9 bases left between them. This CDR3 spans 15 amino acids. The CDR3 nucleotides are TGCGCCAGCAGCTTGGACAGAGGGTACCAAGAGACCCAGTACTTC. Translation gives CASSLDRGYQETQYF.

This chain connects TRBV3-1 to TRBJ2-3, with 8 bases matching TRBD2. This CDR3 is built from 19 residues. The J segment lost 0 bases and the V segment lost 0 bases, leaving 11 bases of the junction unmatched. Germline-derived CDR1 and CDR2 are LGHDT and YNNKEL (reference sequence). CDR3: CASSQEIAGLLESTDTQYF. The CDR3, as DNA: TGTGCCAGCAGCCAAGAAATAGCGGGGCTTTTGGAAAGCACAGATACGCAGTATTTT.

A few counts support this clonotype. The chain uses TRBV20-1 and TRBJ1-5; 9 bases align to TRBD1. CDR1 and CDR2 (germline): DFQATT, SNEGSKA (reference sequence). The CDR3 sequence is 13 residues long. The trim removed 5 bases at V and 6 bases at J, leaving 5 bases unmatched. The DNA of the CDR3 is TGCAGTGCTGGGACAGGGTTAATTCAGCCCCAGCATTTT. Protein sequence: CSAGTGLIQPQHF.

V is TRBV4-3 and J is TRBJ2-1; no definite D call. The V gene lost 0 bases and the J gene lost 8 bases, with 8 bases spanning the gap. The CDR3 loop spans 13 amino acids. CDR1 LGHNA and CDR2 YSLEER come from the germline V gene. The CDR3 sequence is CASSQDLMDEQFF. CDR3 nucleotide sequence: TGCGCCAGCAGCCAAGATCTTATGGATGAGCAGTTCTTC.

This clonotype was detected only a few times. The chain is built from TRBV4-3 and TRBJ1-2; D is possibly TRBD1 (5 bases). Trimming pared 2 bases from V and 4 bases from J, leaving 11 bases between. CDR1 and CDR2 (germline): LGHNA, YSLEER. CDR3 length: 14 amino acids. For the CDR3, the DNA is TGCGCCAGCAGCCAATATTTTGGGGGCTATGGCTACACCTTC. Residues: CASSQYFGGYGYTF.

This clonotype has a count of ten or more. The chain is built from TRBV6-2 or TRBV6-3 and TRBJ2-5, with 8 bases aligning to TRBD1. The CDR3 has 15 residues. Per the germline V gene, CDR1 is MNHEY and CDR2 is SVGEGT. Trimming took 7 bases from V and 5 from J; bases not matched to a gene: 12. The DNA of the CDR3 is TGTGCCAGCACTCTGAGACAGGGGACGGCCGAGACCCAGTACTTC. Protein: CASTLRQGTAETQYF.

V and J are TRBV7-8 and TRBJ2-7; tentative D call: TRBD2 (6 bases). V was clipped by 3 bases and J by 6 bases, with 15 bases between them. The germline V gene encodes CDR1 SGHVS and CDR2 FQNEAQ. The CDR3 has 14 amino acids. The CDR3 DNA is TGTGCCAGCAGCTTGGAGGGAGCCGAGGTCGAGCAGTACTTC. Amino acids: CASSLEGAEVEQYF.

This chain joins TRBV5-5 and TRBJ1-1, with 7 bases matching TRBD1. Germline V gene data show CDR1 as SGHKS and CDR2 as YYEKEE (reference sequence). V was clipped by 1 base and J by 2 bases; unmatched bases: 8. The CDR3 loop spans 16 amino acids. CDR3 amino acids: CASSLLTGEGNTEAFF. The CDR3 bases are TGTGCCAGCAGCTTGCTCACAGGGGAAGGTAACACTGAAGCTTTCTTT.

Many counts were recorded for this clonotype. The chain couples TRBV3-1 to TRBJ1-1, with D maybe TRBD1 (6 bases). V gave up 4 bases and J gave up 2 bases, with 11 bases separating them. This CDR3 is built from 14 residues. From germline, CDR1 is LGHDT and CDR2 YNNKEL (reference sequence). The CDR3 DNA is TGTGCCAGCAGCCCCTGGACAGCAAACACTGAAGCTTTCTTT. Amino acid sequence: CASSPWTANTEAFF.

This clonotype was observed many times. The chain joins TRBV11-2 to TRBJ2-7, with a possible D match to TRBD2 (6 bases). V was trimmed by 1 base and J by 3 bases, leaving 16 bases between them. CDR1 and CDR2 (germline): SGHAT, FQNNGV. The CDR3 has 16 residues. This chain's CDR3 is CASSLGSRTGVYEQYF. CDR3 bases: TGTGCCAGCAGCTTAGGTAGCCGGACGGGGGTCTACGAGCAGTACTTC.